This TCR beta chain is drawn from a study of blood T cell repertoires in COVID-19. Study at large: Samples representing acute and convalescent COVID-19 were sourced from the United States, Italy and Spain. From T cells, B-cell-depleted T cells, or PBMCs came the material, which was cDNA or gDNA.

This clone was seen only a few times. Authors' processing steps: Using reference gene primer amplification, nucleated cell counts were estimated. The table came from immunoSEQ multiplex PCR; TCRdb's copy has only in-frame clones and leaves some out. V and J calls and clone size follow that table, whereas D and trimming were derived from the DNA. The data show about 140,000 clones, 76% seen once. This CDR3 contains 10 residues. The junction had 0 bases not matched to a gene; V was cut back by 3 bases and J by 12 bases. Germline V gene sequence: CDR1 DFQATT, CDR2 SNEGSKA (reference sequence). The sequenced material came from peripheral blood. The rearrangement uses TRBV20-1 and TRBJ2-1; TRBD1 aligns across 9 bases. The TCR originated in a woman over 75 with active or convalescent COVID-19. CDR3 DNA: TGCAGTGCTAGGGACAGGGGGCAGTTCTTC. Amino acids: CSARDRGQFF.